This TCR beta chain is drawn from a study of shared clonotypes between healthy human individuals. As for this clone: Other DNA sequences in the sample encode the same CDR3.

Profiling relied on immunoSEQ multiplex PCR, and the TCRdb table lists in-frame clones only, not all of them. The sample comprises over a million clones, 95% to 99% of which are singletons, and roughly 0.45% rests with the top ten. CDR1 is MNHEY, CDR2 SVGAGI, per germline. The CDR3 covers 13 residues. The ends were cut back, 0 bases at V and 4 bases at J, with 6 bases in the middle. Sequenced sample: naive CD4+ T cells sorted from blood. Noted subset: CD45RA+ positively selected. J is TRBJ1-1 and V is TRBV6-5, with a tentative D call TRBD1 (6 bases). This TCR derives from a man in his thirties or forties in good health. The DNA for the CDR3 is TGTGCCAGCAGTTACTCGGGGGCCACTGAAGCTTTCTTT. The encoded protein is CASSYSGATEAFF.